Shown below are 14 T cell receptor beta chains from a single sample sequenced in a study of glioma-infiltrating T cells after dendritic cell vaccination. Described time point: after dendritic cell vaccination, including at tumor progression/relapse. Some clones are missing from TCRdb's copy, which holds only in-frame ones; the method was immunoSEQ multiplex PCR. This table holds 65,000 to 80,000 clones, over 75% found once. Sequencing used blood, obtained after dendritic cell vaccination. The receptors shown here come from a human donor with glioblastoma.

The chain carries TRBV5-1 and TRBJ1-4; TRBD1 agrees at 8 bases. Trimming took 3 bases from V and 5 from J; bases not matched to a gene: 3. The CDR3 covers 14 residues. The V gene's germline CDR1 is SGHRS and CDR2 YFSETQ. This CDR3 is CASSYGQGNEKLFF. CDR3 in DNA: TGCGCCAGCAGCTACGGACAGGGCAATGAAAAACTGTTTTTT.

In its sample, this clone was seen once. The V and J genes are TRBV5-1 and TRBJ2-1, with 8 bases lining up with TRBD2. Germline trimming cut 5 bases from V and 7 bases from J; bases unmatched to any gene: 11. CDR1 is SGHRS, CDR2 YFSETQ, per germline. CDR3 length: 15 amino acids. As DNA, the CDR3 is TGCGCCAGCAGTTCAAGCGGGGGCCTTTTTAATGAGCAGTTCTTC. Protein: CASSSSGGLFNEQFF.

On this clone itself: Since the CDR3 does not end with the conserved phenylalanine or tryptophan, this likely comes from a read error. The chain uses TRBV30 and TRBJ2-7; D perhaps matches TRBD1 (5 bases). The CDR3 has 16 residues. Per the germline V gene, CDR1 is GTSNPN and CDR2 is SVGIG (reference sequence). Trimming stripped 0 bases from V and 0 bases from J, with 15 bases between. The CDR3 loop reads CAWSVGVWHPSYEQYL. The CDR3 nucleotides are TGTGCCTGGAGTGTAGGGGTTTGGCACCCCTCCTACGAGCAGTACCTC.

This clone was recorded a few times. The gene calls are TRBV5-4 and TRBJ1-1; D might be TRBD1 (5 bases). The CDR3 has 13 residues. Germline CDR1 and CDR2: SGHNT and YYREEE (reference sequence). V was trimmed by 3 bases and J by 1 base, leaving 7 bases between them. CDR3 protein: CASSWDWNTEAFF. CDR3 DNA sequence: TGTGCCAGCAGCTGGGACTGGAACACTGAAGCTTTCTTT.

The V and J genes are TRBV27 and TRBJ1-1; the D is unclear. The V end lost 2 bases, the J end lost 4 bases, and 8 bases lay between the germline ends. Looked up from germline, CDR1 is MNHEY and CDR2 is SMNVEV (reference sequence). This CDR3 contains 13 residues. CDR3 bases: TGTGCCAGCAGTTTAAGAGGGAGCACTGAAGCTTTCTTT. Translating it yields CASSLRGSTEAFF.

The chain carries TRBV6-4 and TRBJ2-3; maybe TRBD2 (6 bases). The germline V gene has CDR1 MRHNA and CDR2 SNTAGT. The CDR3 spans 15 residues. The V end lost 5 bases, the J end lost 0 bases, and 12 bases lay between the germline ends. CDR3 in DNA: TGTGCCAGCAGTACGGGGACTCTAAGCACAGATACGCAGTATTTT. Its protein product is CASSTGTLSTDTQYF.

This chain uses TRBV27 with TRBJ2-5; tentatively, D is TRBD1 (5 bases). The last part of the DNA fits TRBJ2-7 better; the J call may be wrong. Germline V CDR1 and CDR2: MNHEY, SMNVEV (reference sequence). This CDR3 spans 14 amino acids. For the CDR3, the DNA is TGTGCCAGCAGCCAACCCCAGCTACAGGCCGAGCAGTACTTC. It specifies CASSQPQLQAEQYF.

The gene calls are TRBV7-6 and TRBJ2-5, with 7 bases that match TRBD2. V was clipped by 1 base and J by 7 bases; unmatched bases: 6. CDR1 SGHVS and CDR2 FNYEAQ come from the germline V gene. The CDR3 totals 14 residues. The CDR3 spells CASSLGAGPGTQYF. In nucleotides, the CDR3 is TGTGCCAGCAGCTTAGGAGCGGGACCAGGGACCCAGTACTTC.

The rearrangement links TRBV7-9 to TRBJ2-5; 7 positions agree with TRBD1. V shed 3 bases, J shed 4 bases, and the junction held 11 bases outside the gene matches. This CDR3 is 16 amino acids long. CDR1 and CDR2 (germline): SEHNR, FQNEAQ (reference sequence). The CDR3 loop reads CASSLGLRGSVETQYF. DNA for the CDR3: TGTGCCAGCAGCTTGGGTCTCAGGGGGTCTGTAGAGACCCAGTACTTC.

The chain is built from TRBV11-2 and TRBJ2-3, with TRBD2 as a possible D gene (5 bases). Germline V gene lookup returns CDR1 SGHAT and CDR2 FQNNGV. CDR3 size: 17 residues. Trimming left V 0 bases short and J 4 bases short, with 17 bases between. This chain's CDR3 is CASSLDLELVLPDTQYF. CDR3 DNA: TGTGCCAGCAGCTTAGATCTAGAACTAGTCCTCCCAGATACGCAGTATTTT.

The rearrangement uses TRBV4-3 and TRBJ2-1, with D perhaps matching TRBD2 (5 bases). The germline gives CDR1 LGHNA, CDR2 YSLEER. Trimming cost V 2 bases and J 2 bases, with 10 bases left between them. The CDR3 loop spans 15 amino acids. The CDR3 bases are TGCGCCAGCAGCCAAAGTCGGGATCCCTACAATGAGCAGTTCTTC. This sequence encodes CASSQSRDPYNEQFF.

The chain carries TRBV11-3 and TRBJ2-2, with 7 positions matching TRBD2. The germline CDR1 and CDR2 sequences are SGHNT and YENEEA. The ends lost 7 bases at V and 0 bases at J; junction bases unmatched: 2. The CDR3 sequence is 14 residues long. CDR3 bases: TGTGCCAGCATCCTAGCGGCGAACACCGGGGAGCTGTTTTTT. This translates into CASILAANTGELFF.

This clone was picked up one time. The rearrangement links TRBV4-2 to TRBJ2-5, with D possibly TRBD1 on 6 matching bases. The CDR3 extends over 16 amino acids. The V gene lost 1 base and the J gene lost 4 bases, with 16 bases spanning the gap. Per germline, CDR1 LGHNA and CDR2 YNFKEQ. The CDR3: CASSQVPGQGPETQYF. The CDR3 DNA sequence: TGTGCCAGCAGCCAAGTCCCGGGACAAGGGCCAGAGACCCAGTACTTC.

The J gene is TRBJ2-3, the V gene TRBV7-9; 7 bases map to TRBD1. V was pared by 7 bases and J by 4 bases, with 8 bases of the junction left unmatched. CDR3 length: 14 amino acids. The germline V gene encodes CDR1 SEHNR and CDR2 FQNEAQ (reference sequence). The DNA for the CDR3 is TGTGCCAGCAAGACAGGGAATGGCGCAGATACGCAGTATTTT. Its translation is CASKTGNGADTQYF. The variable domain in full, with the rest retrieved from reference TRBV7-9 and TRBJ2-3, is DTGVSQNPRHKITKRGQNVTFRCDPISEHNRLYWYRQTLGQGPEFLTYFQNEAQLEKSRLLSDRFSAERPKGSFSTLEIQRTEQGDSAMYLCASKTGNGADTQYFGPGTRLTVL.